Presented here are 12 T cell receptor beta chains from one specimen sequenced in a study of shared T cell receptors in the human thymus. TCRdb's table, derived via immunoSEQ multiplex PCR, lists solely in-frame clones and lacks some. The table lists around 340,000 clones, approximately 95% of them singletons. Input material: thymocytes. The receptors were sampled from a human donor.

This clone was seen only once. CDR3 in amino acids: CASSLPRDRVSNEQFF. For the CDR3, the DNA is TGTGCCAGCAGCTTACCCCGGGACAGGGTGTCCAATGAGCAGTTCTTC. The chain has TRBV7-3 and TRBJ2-1; 9 positions agree with TRBD1. The CDR3 has 16 residues. Per the germline V gene, CDR1 is SGHTA and CDR2 is FQGTGA. V shed 2 bases, J shed 6 bases, and the junction held 8 bases outside the gene matches.

CDR3 DNA sequence: TGTGCCAGCAGTGTGGGACAGGGGGCAAATCAATCATATGGCTACACCTTC. This encodes CASSVGQGANQSYGYTF. V gene TRBV6-1 combines with J gene TRBJ1-2, with 12 bases identical to TRBD1. The CDR3 runs to 17 residues. CDR1 MNHNS and CDR2 SASEGT come from the germline V gene. J was trimmed by 5 bases and V by 4 bases; bases with no gene match: 11.

The V and J genes are TRBV6-1 and TRBJ2-7; D perhaps matches TRBD1 (5 bases). Germline assignment: CDR1 MNHNS and CDR2 SASEGT. The CDR3 extends over 14 amino acids. V dropped 6 bases and J dropped 2 bases, with 14 bases sitting between them. This chain's CDR3 is CASSLQAPPYEQYF. The CDR3 nucleotides are TGTGCCAGCAGCTTACAGGCGCCCCCCTACGAGCAGTACTTC.

V and J are TRBV5-4 and TRBJ2-3; no firm D call. The CDR3 spans 14 residues. V was cut by 5 bases and J by 1 base, with 11 bases left in between. Per the germline V gene, CDR1 is SGHNT and CDR2 is YYREEE (reference sequence). CDR3 sequence (DNA): TGTGCCAGCAGTATAAAGAGCGGCACAGATACGCAGTATTTT. As protein: CASSIKSGTDTQYF.

This clone was observed once. The CDR3 spells CASSLVAGRSGGPEYGYTF. The CDR3 DNA follows: TGTGCCAGCAGCTTAGTCGCCGGTCGGTCAGGGGGCCCTGAGTATGGCTACACCTTC. The chain uses TRBV11-2 and TRBJ1-2, with 8 bases aligning to TRBD1. V was clipped by 1 base and J by 5 bases; unmatched bases: 18. This CDR3 has 19 amino acids. Germline V gene lookup returns CDR1 SGHAT and CDR2 FQNNGV.

This chain joins TRBV6-1 and TRBJ2-1, with 10 bases fitting TRBD2. After removal of 4 bases from V and 8 bases from J, the junction contained 11 bases not matched to a gene. This CDR3 is 16 amino acids long. Germline CDR1 MNHNS, CDR2 SASEGT. The CDR3 reads CASSVGTSVWYDEQFF. CDR3 DNA sequence: TGTGCCAGCAGTGTCGGGACTAGCGTTTGGTATGATGAGCAGTTCTTC.

This rearrangement joins TRBV21-1 to TRBJ2-2; the D segment call TRBD2 is taken from the table without a DNA check. TRBV21-1 is given as a pseudogene. CDR3 length equals 16 residues. As DNA, the CDR3 is TGTGCCAGCAGCACCGCCCGGGGACTAGCGGGCGGGGAGCTGTTTTTT. Its protein product is CASSTARGLAGGELFF.

V and J are TRBV12-2 and TRBJ2-7; the D call TRBD2 from the table was never checked on the DNA. TRBV12-2 is an annotated pseudogene. The CDR3 runs to 15 residues. DNA of the CDR3: TGTGCAAGTCGCTTAGTAGGGACTCGACCCTACGAGCAGTACTTC. Amino acids: CASRLVGTRPYEQYF.

The J gene is TRBJ1-5, the V gene TRBV20-1; D might be TRBD1 (6 bases). This CDR3 has 11 amino acids. Trimming removed 6 bases at V and 7 bases at J, with 10 bases between. The germline V gene encodes CDR1 DFQATT and CDR2 SNEGSKA (reference sequence). Written as DNA, the CDR3 is TGCAGTGCCACGGGGGGCCAGCCCCAGCATTTT. It is translated as CSATGGQPQHF.

This sequence joins TRBV29-1 and TRBJ1-1; 7 bases are shared with TRBD1. Germline V lookup: CDR1 SQVTM, CDR2 ANQGSEA. Germline trimming cut 7 bases from V and 0 bases from J; bases unmatched to any gene: 5. This CDR3 is 13 amino acids long. CDR3 protein: CSGGGQLNTEAFF. The CDR3 DNA is TGCAGCGGGGGGGGACAGCTGAACACTGAAGCTTTCTTT.

This chain joins TRBV7-6 and TRBJ2-7; the D call may be TRBD1 or TRBD2 (5 bases each). CDR3 length: 17 residues. Deletions cut 2 bases from V and 2 bases from J, with 19 bases between. CDR1 and CDR2 (germline): SGHVS, FNYEAQ. The CDR3 spells CASSLNGTAKGAYEQYF. The CDR3 DNA is TGTGCCAGCAGCTTAAATGGGACGGCAAAGGGTGCCTACGAGCAGTACTTC.

CDR3 in amino acids: CASSLRVRRREQYF. The CDR3, as DNA: TGTGCCAGCAGCTTGAGGGTCCGGCGTCGCGAGCAGTACTTC. The chain recombines TRBV5-4 with TRBJ2-7; D is uncertain. The CDR3 runs to 14 residues. Trimming stripped 1 base from V and 6 bases from J, with 14 bases between. The germline V gene has CDR1 SGHNT and CDR2 YYREEE (reference sequence).